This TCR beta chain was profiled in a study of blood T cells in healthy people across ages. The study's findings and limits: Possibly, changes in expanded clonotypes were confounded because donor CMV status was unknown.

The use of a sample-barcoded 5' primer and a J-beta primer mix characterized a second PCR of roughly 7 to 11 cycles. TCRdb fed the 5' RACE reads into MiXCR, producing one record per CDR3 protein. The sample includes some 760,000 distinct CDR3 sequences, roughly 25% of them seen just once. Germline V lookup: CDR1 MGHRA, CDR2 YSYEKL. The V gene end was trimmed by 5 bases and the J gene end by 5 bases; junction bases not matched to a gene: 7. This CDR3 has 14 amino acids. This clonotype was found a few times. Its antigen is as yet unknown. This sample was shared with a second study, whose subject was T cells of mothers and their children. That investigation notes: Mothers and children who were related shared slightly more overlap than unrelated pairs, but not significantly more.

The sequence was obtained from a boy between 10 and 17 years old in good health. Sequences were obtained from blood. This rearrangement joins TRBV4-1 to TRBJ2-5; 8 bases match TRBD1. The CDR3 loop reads CASSFSDRGETQYF. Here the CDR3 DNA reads TGCGCCAGCAGCTTTTCCGACAGGGGCGAGACCCAGTACTTC.